Below, 29 T cell receptor beta chains from the same sample are listed, as sequenced in a study of blood T cell repertoires in COVID-19. Sequencing was performed with immunoSEQ multiplex PCR; in TCRdb, only in-frame clones are kept and a portion is missing. This sample yields 110,000 to 150,000 clones, of which 75% to 90% are seen a single time; 2.5% to 3% belongs to the top ten. Sequences were obtained from peripheral blood. The receptors derive from a man aged 60 to 75 with active or convalescent COVID-19.

V and J are TRBV28 and TRBJ2-7; 9 bases agree with TRBD1. The V gene end was trimmed by 6 bases and the J gene end by 2 bases; junction bases not matched to a gene: 8. The CDR3 loop spans 15 amino acids. Germline CDR1 MDHEN, CDR2 SYDVKM. CDR3 DNA: TGTGCCAGCAGCCGAGACAGGGGGAAGACCTACGAGCAGTACTTC. Protein: CASSRDRGKTYEQYF.

The sample holds one count of this clone. This chain joins TRBV2 and TRBJ2-5, with a tentative D call TRBD1 (6 bases). V lost 2 bases and J lost 0, with 10 bases in between. Germline lookup yields CDR1 SNHLY and CDR2 FYNNEI. The CDR3 totals 15 residues. CDR3 in DNA: TGTGCCAGCAGTGAACAGGGGTTGTACCAAGAGACCCAGTACTTC. Encoded protein: CASSEQGLYQETQYF.

The rearrangement joins TRBV3-1 (or the pseudogene TRBV3-2) to TRBJ2-1, with D possibly being TRBD2 (5 bases). The CDR3 covers 15 residues. Trimming removed 0 bases from V and 4 bases from J, with 10 bases in between. CDR1 and CDR2 (germline): LGHDT, YNNKEL (reference sequence). The CDR3 DNA is TGTGCCAGCAGCCAAGATTCTAGCAGGTACAATGAGCAGTTCTTC. Its protein product is CASSQDSSRYNEQFF.

This clone was counted only a few times. The chain has TRBV2 and TRBJ2-7, with D possibly TRBD1 on 6 matching bases. Trimming cost V 7 bases and J 7 bases, with 20 bases left between them. CDR3 size: 14 residues. Germline lookup yields CDR1 SNHLY and CDR2 FYNNEI. The CDR3 coding sequence is TGTGCCAGCACTTCGGGCAGGGGTCCAGTGGAGCAGTACTTC. Protein sequence: CASTSGRGPVEQYF.

This chain links TRBV3-1 (or the pseudogene TRBV3-2) with TRBJ2-7; 11 bases are a match to TRBD1. This CDR3 comprises 14 residues. Per the germline V gene, CDR1 is LGHDT and CDR2 is YNNKEL (reference sequence). With V trimmed by 3 bases and J by 6 bases, 4 bases remained unmatched. The CDR3 DNA is TGTGCCAGCAGCCACGGACAGGGGGCTGGCGAGCAGTACTTC. Its protein product is CASSHGQGAGEQYF.

The V call is TRBV6-2 or TRBV6-3, the J call TRBJ2-7, with a tentative D call TRBD1 (6 bases). The V gene lost 0 bases and the J gene lost 2 bases, with 11 bases spanning the gap. This CDR3 comprises 15 residues. Germline assignment: CDR1 MNHEY and CDR2 SVGEGT. DNA for the CDR3: TGTGCCAGCAGTTACTCTGGCAGGGGAACCTACGAGCAGTACTTC. As protein: CASSYSGRGTYEQYF.

The rearrangement joins TRBV6-5 to TRBJ2-3; a weak D match, TRBD1 (5 bases). The CDR3 has 15 amino acids. The germline V gene has CDR1 MNHEY and CDR2 SVGAGI. V was shortened by 2 bases and J by 1 base, with 10 bases between the two germline ends. CDR3 amino acids: CASSYGAGRTDTQYF. CDR3 in DNA: TGTGCCAGCAGTTACGGTGCAGGGCGCACAGATACGCAGTATTTT.

This rearrangement joins TRBV4-1 to TRBJ2-2, with 9 nucleotides matching TRBD2. This CDR3 region has 19 residues. With V trimmed by 0 bases and J by 4 bases, 12 bases remained unmatched. CDR1 and CDR2 (germline): MGHRA, YSYEKL. The CDR3 is CASSQDEGSASGVTGELFF. The CDR3 DNA sequence: TGCGCCAGCAGCCAAGATGAGGGATCGGCTAGCGGGGTCACCGGGGAGCTGTTTTTT.

The chain recombines TRBV5-6 with TRBJ1-1; D remains unclear. Germline CDR1 and CDR2: SGHDT and YYEEEE. V was shortened by 0 bases and J by 0 bases, with 6 bases between the two germline ends. The CDR3 sequence is 14 residues long. The CDR3 DNA sequence: TGTGCCAGCAGCTTGGAGCCATTGAACACTGAAGCTTTCTTT. Protein sequence: CASSLEPLNTEAFF. The full variable domain, its missing parts supplied by reference TRBV5-6 and TRBJ1-1, is DAGVTQSPTHLIKTRGQQVTLRCSPKSGHDTVSWYQQALGQGPQFIFQYYEEEERQRGNFPDRFSGHQFPNYSSELNVNALLLGDSALYLCASSLEPLNTEAFFGQGTRLTVV.

The chain couples TRBV27 to TRBJ1-6, with TRBD1 identical over 10 bases. CDR3 length: 19 amino acids. Per the germline V gene, CDR1 is MNHEY and CDR2 is SMNVEV (reference sequence). Trimming removed 5 bases from V and 13 bases from J; junction bases left unmatched: 23. The CDR3, as DNA: TGTGCCAGCAGTCCCCACCCGGGACAGGGGACACTTTATCTAGTCCCCCTCCACTTT. It codes for CASSPHPGQGTLYLVPLHF.

The CDR3 protein is CASSPTFVDTQYF. The CDR3 DNA is TGTGCCAGCAGTCCGACATTCGTTGATACGCAGTATTTT. The V gene is TRBV12-3 or TRBV12-4, the J gene TRBJ2-3; D is uncertain. This CDR3 spans 13 amino acids. The V gene lost 5 bases and the J gene lost 6 bases, with 12 bases spanning the gap.

The genes are TRBV4-2 and TRBJ1-1, with D hard to call. The germline gives CDR1 LGHNA, CDR2 YNFKEQ. Trimming left V 4 bases short and J 4 bases short, with 19 bases between. This CDR3 has 16 residues. The CDR3 coding sequence is TGTGCCAGCAGCCCCAATCGCGGAAGTTCCGGCACTGAAGCTTTCTTT. Amino acids: CASSPNRGSSGTEAFF.

This chain uses TRBV2 with TRBJ2-2; tentative D call: TRBD1 (5 bases). The CDR3 contains 16 residues. Between the trimmed V and J ends, which lost 2 bases and 1 base, there was a span of 11 bases. Germline V lookup: CDR1 SNHLY, CDR2 FYNNEI. The CDR3 is CASSEFETENTGELFF. In DNA form, the CDR3 reads TGTGCCAGCAGTGAATTTGAGACAGAGAACACCGGGGAGCTGTTTTTT.

The chain employs TRBV28 and TRBJ2-7, with TRBD1 matching 7 bases. The CDR3 is made up of 13 amino acids. The germline V gene has CDR1 MDHEN and CDR2 SYDVKM. V lost 6 bases and J lost 5; bases outside the gene matches: 7. The CDR3 nucleotides read TGTGCCAGCAGCCTCGGACAGGTTAACGAGCAGTACTTC. Encoded protein: CASSLGQVNEQYF.

This chain joins TRBV27 and TRBJ1-5; 8 bases are a match to TRBD1. J lost 5 bases, V lost 6 bases, and 15 bases had no gene match. The germline V gene encodes CDR1 MNHEY and CDR2 SMNVEV (reference sequence). This CDR3 contains 17 residues. As DNA, the CDR3 is TGTGCCAGCAGCCACCTCCAACTCGACAGGGGCCATCAGCCCCAGCATTTT. As protein: CASSHLQLDRGHQPQHF.

CDR3 sequence (DNA): TGTGCCATCAGGCTGGGCGGAGGGGTCCACAATGAGCAGTTCTTC. This translates into CAIRLGGGVHNEQFF. The chain is built from TRBV10-3 and TRBJ2-1; weak D call: TRBD2 (6 bases). The CDR3 totals 15 residues. Germline V gives CDR1 ENHRY, CDR2 SYGVKD. The V gene lost 6 bases and the J gene lost 5 bases, with 17 bases spanning the gap.

The chain is built from TRBV7-6 and TRBJ1-5; D is uncertain. The V end was cut by 2 bases, the J end by 6 bases, with 14 bases between. Germline V gene lookup returns CDR1 SGHVS and CDR2 FNYEAQ. This CDR3 is 15 amino acids long. The CDR3 DNA is TGTGCCAGCAGCTTAATGACGGGAGGAAGTCAGCCCCAGCATTTT. Encoded protein: CASSLMTGGSQPQHF.

The V call is TRBV9, the J call TRBJ2-1; 11 positions match TRBD1. Germline V gene sequence: CDR1 SGDLS, CDR2 YYNGEE. The CDR3 has 13 amino acids. V trimming: 7 bases; J trimming: 4 bases; junction bases outside the gene matches: 1. The CDR3 DNA reads as TGTGCCAGCGGGACAGGGGGATACAATGAGCAGTTCTTC. Its protein is CASGTGGYNEQFF.

The V and J genes are TRBV9 and TRBJ1-1; 7 nucleotides agree with TRBD1. Unmatched junction bases numbered 4, after V lost 3 bases and J lost 2 bases. The CDR3 is 14 residues long. The germline gives CDR1 SGDLS, CDR2 YYNGEE. CDR3 residues: CASSEGAANTEAFF. The CDR3 DNA reads as TGTGCCAGCAGCGAGGGGGCAGCAAACACTGAAGCTTTCTTT.

This clone showed up just once. The chain carries TRBV24-1 and TRBJ2-7, with 9 bases identical to TRBD1. Looked up from germline, CDR1 is KGHDR and CDR2 is SFDVKD. After removal of 5 bases from V and 3 bases from J, the junction contained 7 bases not matched to a gene. The CDR3 consists of 15 residues. This chain's CDR3 is CATSGDDRGIYEQYF. Here the CDR3 DNA reads TGTGCCACCAGTGGCGATGACAGGGGGATCTACGAGCAGTACTTC.

The chain has TRBV21-1 and TRBJ2-3; the table calls TRBD2, which could not be checked here. TRBV21-1 has pseudogene status. CDR3 length equals 13 residues. As DNA, the CDR3 is TGTGCCAGCAGCACGGGGTCCACAGATACGCAGTATTTT. This translates into CASSTGSTDTQYF.

The gene calls are TRBV7-9 and TRBJ1-2; 9 bases align to TRBD1. CDR1 and CDR2 from the germline V gene are SEHNR and FQNEAQ (reference sequence). V lost 0 bases to trimming and J lost 5 bases; unmatched junction nucleotides: 7. The CDR3 loop spans 16 amino acids. CDR3 region: CASSLAWDRDLYGYTF. CDR3 DNA: TGTGCCAGCAGCTTAGCCTGGGACAGGGATCTTTATGGCTACACCTTC.

This clone is labeled as medium-sized. Other DNA sequences in the same sample also yield this CDR3. The chain uses TRBV5-1 and TRBJ2-7; 9 bases are shared with TRBD1. The ends lost 0 bases at V and 4 bases at J; junction bases unmatched: 5. The CDR3 runs 15 residues. In germline, CDR1 is SGHRS, CDR2 YFSETQ. DNA of the CDR3: TGCGCCAGCAGCTTGGATGGGACAGGGAAATACGAGCAGTACTTC. It codes for CASSLDGTGKYEQYF.

V gene TRBV4-3 combines with J gene TRBJ1-1, with TRBD1 as a possible D gene (6 bases). Trimming cost V 4 bases and J 0 bases, with 15 bases left between them. The CDR3 is 16 amino acids. Germline CDR1 reads LGHNA; CDR2 reads YSLEER. The CDR3 spells CASSPGEGRVNTEAFF. The CDR3 coding sequence is TGCGCCAGCAGCCCAGGGGAGGGCAGGGTGAACACTGAAGCTTTCTTT.

The rearrangement uses TRBV5-4 and TRBJ1-1; 8 bases are a match to TRBD1. Germline assignment: CDR1 SGHNT and CDR2 YYREEE (reference sequence). This CDR3 is built from 14 residues. V was pared by 3 bases and J by 5 bases, with 6 bases of the junction left unmatched. CDR3 sequence reads: CASSSGQGMTEAFF. Written as DNA, the CDR3 is TGTGCCAGCAGCTCAGGACAGGGAATGACTGAAGCTTTCTTT.

This chain joins TRBV27 and TRBJ1-4, with a weak D call TRBD1 (6 bases). Germline lookup yields CDR1 MNHEY and CDR2 SMNVEV (reference sequence). Trimming removed 2 bases from V and 2 bases from J, with 18 bases in between. The CDR3 contains 18 residues. This CDR3 is CASSLTWGLSATNEKLFF. For the CDR3, the DNA is TGTGCCAGCAGTTTAACCTGGGGGCTTTCAGCCACTAATGAAAAACTGTTTTTT.

This clone was detected once. The chain links TRBV19 to TRBJ2-7; TRBD2 agrees at 8 bases. The J segment lost 2 bases and the V segment lost 1 base, leaving 7 bases of the junction unmatched. The CDR3 is made up of 16 amino acids. Germline CDR1 is LNHDA and CDR2 is SQIVND (reference sequence). CDR3 in amino acids: CASSIGGSGIAYEQYF. Here the CDR3 DNA reads TGTGCCAGTAGTATAGGGGGTAGCGGGATCGCCTACGAGCAGTACTTC.

The rearrangement links TRBV7-9 to TRBJ1-1; 8 bases are shared with TRBD1. Germline CDR1 reads SEHNR; CDR2 reads FQNEAQ (reference sequence). This CDR3 has 15 amino acids. V trimming: 5 bases; J trimming: 1 base; junction bases outside the gene matches: 6. The CDR3 sequence is CASSGRQGSNTEAFF. The CDR3 region has the DNA TGTGCCAGCAGCGGCCGACAGGGGTCGAACACTGAAGCTTTCTTT.

V and J are TRBV11-2 and TRBJ2-5; D might be TRBD2 (7 bases). Germline V CDR1 and CDR2: SGHAT, FQNNGV. The CDR3 is 17 amino acids. V shed 1 base and J shed 1 base, with 16 bases lying between them. The CDR3 sequence: CASSLGGLGGTQETQYF. CDR3 in DNA: TGTGCCAGCAGCTTAGGGGGGCTGGGAGGGACCCAAGAGACCCAGTACTTC.